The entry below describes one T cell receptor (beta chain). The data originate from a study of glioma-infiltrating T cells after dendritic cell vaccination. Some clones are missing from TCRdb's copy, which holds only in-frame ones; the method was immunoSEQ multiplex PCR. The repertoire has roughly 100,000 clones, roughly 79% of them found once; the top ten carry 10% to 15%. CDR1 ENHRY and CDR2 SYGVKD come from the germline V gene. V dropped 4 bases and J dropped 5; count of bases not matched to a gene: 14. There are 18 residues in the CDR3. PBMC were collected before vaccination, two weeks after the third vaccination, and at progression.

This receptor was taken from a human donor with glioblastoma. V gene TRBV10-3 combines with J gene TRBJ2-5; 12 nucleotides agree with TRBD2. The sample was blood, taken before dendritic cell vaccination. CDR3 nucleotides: TGTGCCATCAGTGCTACCACTAGCGGGGGGCTTTTGAGCGAGACCCAGTACTTC. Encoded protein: CAISATTSGGLLSETQYF.